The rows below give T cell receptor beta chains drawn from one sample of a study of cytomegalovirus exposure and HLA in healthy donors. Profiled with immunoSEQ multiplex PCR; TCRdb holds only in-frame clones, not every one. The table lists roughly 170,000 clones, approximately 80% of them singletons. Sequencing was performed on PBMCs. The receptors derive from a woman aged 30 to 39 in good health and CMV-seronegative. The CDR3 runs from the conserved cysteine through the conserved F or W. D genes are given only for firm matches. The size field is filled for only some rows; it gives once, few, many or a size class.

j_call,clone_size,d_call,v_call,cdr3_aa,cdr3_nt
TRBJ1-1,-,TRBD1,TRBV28,CASSLLGTGYMNTEAFF,TGTGCCAGCAGTTTATTGGGGACAGGGTACATGAACACTGAAGCTTTCTTT
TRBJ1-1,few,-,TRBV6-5,CASSYSIRGTEAFF,TGTGCCAGCAGTTACTCGATAAGGGGGACTGAAGCTTTCTTT
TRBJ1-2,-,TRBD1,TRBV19,CASLTGAYTYTF,TGTGCCAGTCTCACAGGGGCGTACACCTACACCTTC
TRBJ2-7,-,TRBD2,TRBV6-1,CASSTSGRLSEQYF,TGTGCCAGCAGTACCAGCGGGAGGCTGTCCGAGCAGTACTTC
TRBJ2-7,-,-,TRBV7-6,CASSLKGNPGASYEQYF,TGTGCCAGCAGCTTAAAAGGGAACCCAGGGGCCTCCTACGAGCAGTACTTC
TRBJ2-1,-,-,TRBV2,CASSPTGRLCFF,TGTGCCAGCAGTCCCACAGGGCGCCTCTGCTTCTTC
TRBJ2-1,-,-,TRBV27,CASSFTRAQEQFF,TGTGCCAGCAGTTTTACGAGGGCTCAAGAGCAGTTCTTC
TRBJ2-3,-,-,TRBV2,CASSEEFTDTQYF,TGTGCCAGCAGTGAGGAGTTCACAGATACGCAGTATTTT
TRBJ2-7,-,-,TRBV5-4,CASSLVGQPYEQYF,TGTGCCAGCAGCTTGGTTGGACAGCCCTACGAGCAGTACTTC
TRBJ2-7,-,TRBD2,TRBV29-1,CSVELAGLLPYEQYF,TGCAGCGTGGAGTTAGCGGGCTTACTTCCCTACGAGCAGTACTTC
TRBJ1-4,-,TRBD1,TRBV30,CAWSVDRGIGEKLFF,TGTGCCTGGAGTGTGGACAGGGGGATAGGTGAAAAACTGTTTTTT
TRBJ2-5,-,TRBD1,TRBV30,CAWSRDRVDQREYF,TGTGCCTGGAGTCGGGACAGGGTGGACCAAAGAGAGTACTTC
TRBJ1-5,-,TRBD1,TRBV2,CASSDRGRQPQHF,TGTGCCAGCAGTGACAGGGGGCGGCAGCCCCAGCATTTT
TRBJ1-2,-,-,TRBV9,CASSVGLGLTLQGGGYGYTF,TGTGCCAGCAGCGTAGGCCTGGGACTTACACTTCAGGGTGGGGGCTATGGCTACACCTTC
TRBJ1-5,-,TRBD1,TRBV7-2,CASSFYGTAPNQPQHF,TGTGCCAGCAGCTTTTACGGGACAGCTCCAAATCAGCCCCAGCATTTT
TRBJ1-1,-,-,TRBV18,CASSGSRHTEAFF,TGTGCCAGCTCGGGCTCAAGACACACTGAAGCTTTCTTT
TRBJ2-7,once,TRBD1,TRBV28,CASSSVGTGLFEQYF,TGTGCCAGCAGTTCGGTCGGGACAGGGTTATTCGAGCAGTACTTC
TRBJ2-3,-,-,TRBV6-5,CASSRTVNSDTQYF,TGTGCCAGCAGTAGGACAGTGAATTCAGATACGCAGTATTTT
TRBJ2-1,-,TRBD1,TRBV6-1,CASNPMTGFGNEQFF,TGTGCCAGCAATCCGATGACAGGGTTCGGCAATGAGCAGTTCTTC
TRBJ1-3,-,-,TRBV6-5,CASSSVISGNTIYF,TGTGCCAGCAGTTCAGTAATCTCTGGAAACACCATATATTTT
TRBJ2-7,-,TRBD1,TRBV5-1,CASSLDRSSYEQYF,TGCGCCAGCAGCCTGGACAGGAGCTCCTACGAGCAGTACTTC
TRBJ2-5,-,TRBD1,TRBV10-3,CAIREGTGVQETQYF,TGTGCCATCAGGGAGGGGACAGGGGTCCAAGAGACCCAGTACTTC
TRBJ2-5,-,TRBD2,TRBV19,CASRLAGGNQETQYF,TGTGCCAGTAGACTAGCGGGGGGTAATCAAGAGACCCAGTACTTC
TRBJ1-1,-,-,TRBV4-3,CASSLAGGNTEAFF,TGCGCCAGCAGCCTCGCGGGCGGGAACACTGAAGCTTTCTTT
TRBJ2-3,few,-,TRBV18,CASSPRTGSDTQYF,TGTGCCAGCTCACCACGTACGGGTTCGGATACGCAGTATTTT
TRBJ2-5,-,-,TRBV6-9,CASSYGNGGTETQYF,TGTGCCAGCAGTTATGGGAATGGAGGGACAGAGACCCAGTACTTC
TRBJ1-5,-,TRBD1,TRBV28,CASSPPFLDRAYQPQHF,TGTGCCAGCAGCCCTCCTTTCCTAGACAGGGCTTATCAGCCCCAGCATTTT
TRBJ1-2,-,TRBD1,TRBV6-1,CASTSTGGFYGYTF,TGTGCCAGCACATCGACAGGGGGGTTCTATGGCTACACCTTC
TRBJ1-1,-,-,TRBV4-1,CASSHRLNTEAFF,TGCGCCAGCAGCCACAGGCTGAACACTGAAGCTTTCTTT
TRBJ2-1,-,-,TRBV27,CASSGIHEQFF,TGTGCCAGTTCGGGTATTCATGAGCAGTTCTTC
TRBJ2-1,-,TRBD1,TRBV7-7,CASSLVDRGGRSYNEQFF,TGTGCCAGCAGCTTAGTGGACAGGGGGGGGAGGTCCTACAATGAGCAGTTCTTC
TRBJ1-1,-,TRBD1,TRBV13,CASSPTGTGGGTEAFF,TGTGCCAGCAGCCCGACCGGGACAGGGGGCGGCACTGAAGCTTTCTTT
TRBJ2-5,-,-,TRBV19,CASSMELRETQYF,TGTGCCAGTAGTATGGAGTTGCGGGAGACCCAGTACTTC
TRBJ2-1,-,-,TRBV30,CAWMGGSNYNEQFF,TGTGCCTGGATGGGGGGATCCAATTACAATGAGCAGTTCTTC
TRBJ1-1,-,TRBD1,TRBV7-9,CASSFGTGFTEAFF,TGTGCCAGCAGCTTCGGGACAGGGTTTACTGAAGCTTTCTTT
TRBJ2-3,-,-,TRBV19,CASKEGRGLTDTQYF,TGTGCCAGTAAGGAAGGGCGGGGCCTAACAGATACGCAGTATTTT
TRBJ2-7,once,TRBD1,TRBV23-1,CASGDRDRRPLDEQYF,TGCGCCAGCGGGGACCGGGACAGAAGGCCTTTGGACGAGCAGTACTTC
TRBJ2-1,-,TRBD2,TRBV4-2,CASSQVLETSGGVNEQFF,TGTGCCAGCAGCCAAGTCCTGGAAACTAGCGGGGGGGTCAATGAGCAGTTCTTC
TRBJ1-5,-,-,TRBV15,CATSLRRGQPQHF,TGTGCCACCAGCTTGAGGAGGGGTCAGCCCCAGCATTTT
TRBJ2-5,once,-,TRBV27,CASSTPGLETQYF,TGTGCCAGCAGTACGCCGGGACTTGAGACCCAGTACTTC
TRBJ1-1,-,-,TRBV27,CASSLRGTEAFF,TGTGCCAGCAGTTTAAGGGGCACTGAAGCTTTCTTT
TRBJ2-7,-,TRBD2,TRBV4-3,CASSQGGSGRISYEQYF,TGCGCCAGCAGCCAGGGGGGGAGCGGGAGAATCTCCTACGAGCAGTACTTC
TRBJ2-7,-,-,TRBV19,CASSIRAGPVYEQYF,TGTGCCAGTAGTATACGGGCAGGGCCGGTCTACGAGCAGTACTTC
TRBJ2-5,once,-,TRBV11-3,CASSSSSGQETQYF,TGTGCCAGCAGCTCCTCAAGCGGCCAAGAGACCCAGTACTTC
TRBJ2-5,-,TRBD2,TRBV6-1,CASSEARLAGVETQYF,TGTGCCAGCAGTGAAGCCAGACTAGCGGGGGTCGAGACCCAGTACTTC
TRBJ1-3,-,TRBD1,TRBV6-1,CASGIGQGAFTIYF,TGTGCCAGCGGGATCGGACAGGGGGCCTTCACCATATATTTT
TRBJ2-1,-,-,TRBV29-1,CSVEDLRERTNNEQFF,TGCAGCGTTGAAGATCTTCGGGAGAGGACGAACAATGAGCAGTTCTTC
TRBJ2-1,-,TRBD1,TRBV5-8,CASSPGQVLGHNEQFF,TGTGCCAGCAGCCCTGGACAGGTTTTAGGACACAATGAGCAGTTCTTC